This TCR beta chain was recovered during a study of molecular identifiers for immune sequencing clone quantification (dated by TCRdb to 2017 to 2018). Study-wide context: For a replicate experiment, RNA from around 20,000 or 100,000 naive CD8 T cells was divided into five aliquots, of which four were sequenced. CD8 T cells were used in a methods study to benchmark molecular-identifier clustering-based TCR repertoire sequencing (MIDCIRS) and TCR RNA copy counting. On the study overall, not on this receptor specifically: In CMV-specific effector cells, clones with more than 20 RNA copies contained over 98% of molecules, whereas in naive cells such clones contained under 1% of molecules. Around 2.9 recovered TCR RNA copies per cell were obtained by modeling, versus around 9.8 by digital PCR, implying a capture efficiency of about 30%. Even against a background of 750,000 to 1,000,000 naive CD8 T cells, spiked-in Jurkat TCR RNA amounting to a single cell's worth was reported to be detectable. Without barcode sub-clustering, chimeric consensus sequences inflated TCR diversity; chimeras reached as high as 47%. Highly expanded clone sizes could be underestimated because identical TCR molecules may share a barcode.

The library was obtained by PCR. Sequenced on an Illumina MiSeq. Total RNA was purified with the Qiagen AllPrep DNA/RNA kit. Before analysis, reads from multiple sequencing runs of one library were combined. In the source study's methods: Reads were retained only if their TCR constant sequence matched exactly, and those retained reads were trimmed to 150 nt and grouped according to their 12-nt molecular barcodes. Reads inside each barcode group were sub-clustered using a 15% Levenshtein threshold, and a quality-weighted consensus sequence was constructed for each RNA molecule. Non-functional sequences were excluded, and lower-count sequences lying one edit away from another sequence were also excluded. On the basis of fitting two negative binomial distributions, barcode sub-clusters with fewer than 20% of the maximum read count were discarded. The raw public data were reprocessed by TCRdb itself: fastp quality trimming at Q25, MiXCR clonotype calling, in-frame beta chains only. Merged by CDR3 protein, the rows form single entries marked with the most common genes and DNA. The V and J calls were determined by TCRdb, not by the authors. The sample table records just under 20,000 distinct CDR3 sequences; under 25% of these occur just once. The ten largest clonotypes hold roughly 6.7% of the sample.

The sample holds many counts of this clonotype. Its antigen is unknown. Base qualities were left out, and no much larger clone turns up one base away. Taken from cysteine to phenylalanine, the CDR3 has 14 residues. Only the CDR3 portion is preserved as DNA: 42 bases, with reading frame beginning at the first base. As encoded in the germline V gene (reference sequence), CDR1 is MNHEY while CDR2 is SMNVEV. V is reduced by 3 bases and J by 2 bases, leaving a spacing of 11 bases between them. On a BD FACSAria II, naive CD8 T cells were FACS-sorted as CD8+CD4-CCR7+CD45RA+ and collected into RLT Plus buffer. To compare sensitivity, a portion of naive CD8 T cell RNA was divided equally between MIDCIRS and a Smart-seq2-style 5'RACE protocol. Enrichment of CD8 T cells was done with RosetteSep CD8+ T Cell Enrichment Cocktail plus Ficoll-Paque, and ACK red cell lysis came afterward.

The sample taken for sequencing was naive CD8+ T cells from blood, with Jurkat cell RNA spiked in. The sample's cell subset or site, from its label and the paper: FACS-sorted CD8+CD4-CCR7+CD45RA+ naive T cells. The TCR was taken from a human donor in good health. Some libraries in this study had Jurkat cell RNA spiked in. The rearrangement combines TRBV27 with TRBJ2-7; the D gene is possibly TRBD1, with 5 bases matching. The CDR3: CASSLATGPYEQYF. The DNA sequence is TGTGCCAGCAGTTTGGCCACAGGCCCCTACGAGCAGTACTTC.